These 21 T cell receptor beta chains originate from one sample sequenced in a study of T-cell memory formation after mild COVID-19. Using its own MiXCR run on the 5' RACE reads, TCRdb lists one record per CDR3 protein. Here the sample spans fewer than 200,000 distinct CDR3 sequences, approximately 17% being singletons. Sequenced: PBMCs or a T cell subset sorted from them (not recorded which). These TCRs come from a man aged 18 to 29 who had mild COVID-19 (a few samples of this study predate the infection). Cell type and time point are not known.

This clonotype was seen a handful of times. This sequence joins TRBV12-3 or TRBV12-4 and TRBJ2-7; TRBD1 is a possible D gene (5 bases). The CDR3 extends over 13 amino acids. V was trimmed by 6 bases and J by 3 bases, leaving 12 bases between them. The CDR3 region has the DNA TGTGCCAGCAGCCGATACCAGGGCTACGAGCAGTACGTC. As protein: CASSRYQGYEQYV.

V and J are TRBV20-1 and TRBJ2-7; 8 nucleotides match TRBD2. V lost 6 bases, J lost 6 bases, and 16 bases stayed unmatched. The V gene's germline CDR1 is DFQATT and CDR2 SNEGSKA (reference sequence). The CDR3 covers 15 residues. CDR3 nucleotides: TGCAGTGCGCCGGCTCGGGCGGGGGGAGAGGCCGAGCAGTACTTC. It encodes CSAPARAGGEAEQYF.

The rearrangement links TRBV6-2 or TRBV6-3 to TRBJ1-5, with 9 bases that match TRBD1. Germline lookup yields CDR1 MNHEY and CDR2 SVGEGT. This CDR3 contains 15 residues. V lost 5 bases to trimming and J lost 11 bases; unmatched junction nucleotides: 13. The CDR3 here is CASSPGTGSYEAQHF. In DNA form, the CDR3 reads TGTGCCAGCAGTCCCGGGACAGGGTCATATGAGGCCCAGCATTTT.

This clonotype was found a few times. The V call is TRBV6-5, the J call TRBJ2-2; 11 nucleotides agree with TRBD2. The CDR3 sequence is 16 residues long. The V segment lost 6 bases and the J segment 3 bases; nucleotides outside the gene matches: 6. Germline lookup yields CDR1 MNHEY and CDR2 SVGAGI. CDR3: CASSRLAGGYTGELFF. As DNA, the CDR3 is TGTGCCAGCAGCCGCCTAGCGGGGGGCTACACCGGGGAGCTGTTTTTT.

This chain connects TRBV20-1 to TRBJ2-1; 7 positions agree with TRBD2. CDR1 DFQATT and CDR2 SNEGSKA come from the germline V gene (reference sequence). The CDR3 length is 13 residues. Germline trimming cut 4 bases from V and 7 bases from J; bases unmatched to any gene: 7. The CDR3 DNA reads TGCAGTGCTAACCGGGAGGCGGAGAATGAGCAGTTCTTC. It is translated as CSANREAENEQFF.

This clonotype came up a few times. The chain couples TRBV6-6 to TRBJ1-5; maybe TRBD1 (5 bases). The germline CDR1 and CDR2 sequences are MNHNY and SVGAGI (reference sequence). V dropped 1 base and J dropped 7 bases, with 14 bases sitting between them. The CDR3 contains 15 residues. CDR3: CASSYFRVGGQPQHF. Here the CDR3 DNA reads TGTGCCAGCAGTTACTTCAGAGTCGGGGGACAGCCCCAGCATTTT.

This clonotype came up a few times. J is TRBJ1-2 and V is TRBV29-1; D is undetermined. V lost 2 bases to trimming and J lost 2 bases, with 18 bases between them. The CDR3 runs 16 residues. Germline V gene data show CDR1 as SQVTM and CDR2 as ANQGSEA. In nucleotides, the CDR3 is TGCAGCGTTGAATTGTGGGGAGTCTTGGCGAACTATGGCTACACCTTC. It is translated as CSVELWGVLANYGYTF.

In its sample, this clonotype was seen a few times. The CDR3 spells CGSRRDTEAFF. DNA for the CDR3: TGTGGTAGCAGGAGAGACACTGAAGCTTTCTTT. The rearrangement links TRBV28 to TRBJ1-1; D call uncertain. The CDR3 is made up of 11 amino acids. Germline-derived CDR1 and CDR2 are MDHEN and SYDVKM.

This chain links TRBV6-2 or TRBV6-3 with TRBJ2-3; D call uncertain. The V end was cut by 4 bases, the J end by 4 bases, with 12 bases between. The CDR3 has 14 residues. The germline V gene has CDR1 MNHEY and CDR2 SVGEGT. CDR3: CASSSSTGPDTQYF. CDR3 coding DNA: TGTGCCAGCAGTTCATCTACGGGTCCAGATACGCAGTATTTT.

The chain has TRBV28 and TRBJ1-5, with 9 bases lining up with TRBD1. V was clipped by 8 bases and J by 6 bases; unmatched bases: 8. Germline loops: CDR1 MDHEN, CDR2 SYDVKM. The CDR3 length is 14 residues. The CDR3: CASSGQGGGQPQHF. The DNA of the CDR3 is TGTGCCAGCTCGGGACAGGGAGGCGGTCAGCCCCAGCATTTT.

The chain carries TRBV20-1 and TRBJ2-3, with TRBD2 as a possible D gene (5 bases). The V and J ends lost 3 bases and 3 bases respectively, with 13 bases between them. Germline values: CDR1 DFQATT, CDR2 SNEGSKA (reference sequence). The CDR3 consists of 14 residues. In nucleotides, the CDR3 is TGCAGTGCTAGGACACCGGGGATAACAGATACGCAGTATTTT. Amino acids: CSARTPGITDTQYF.

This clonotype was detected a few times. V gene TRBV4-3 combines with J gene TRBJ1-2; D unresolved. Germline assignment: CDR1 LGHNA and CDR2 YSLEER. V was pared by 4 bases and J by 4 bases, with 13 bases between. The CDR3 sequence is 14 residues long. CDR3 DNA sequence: TGCGCCAGCAGCCCGGGGTCAGTTTCCTATGGCTACACCTTC. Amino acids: CASSPGSVSYGYTF.

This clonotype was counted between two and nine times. The CDR3 nucleotides are TGTGCCAGCAGTCTTACAAGGAGCTCCTATAATTCACCCCTCCACTTT. This sequence encodes CASSLTRSSYNSPLHF. This chain links TRBV12-3 or TRBV12-4 with TRBJ1-6, with unresolved D. V lost 5 bases and J lost 0, with 11 bases in between. The CDR3 is 16 residues long.

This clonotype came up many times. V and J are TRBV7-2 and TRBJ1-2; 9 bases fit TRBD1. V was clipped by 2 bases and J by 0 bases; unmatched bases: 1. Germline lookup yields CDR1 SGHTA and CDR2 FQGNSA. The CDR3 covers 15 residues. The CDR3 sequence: CASSLRDRANYGYTF. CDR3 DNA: TGTGCCAGCAGCTTAAGGGACAGGGCTAACTATGGCTACACCTTC.

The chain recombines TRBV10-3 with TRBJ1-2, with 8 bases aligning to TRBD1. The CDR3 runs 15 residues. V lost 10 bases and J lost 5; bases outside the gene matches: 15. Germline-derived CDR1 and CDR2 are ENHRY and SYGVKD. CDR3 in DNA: TGTGCCACCCCTCGGAGGACAGGGTCATATTATGGCTACACCTTC. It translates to CATPRRTGSYYGYTF.

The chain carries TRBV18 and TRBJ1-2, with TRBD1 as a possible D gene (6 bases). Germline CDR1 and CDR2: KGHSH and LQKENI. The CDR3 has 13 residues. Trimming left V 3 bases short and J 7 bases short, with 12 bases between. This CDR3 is CASSPPQGGGYTF. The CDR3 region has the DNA TGTGCCAGCTCACCGCCACAGGGCGGTGGCTACACCTTC. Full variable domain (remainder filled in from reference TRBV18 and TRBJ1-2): NAGVMQNPRHLVRRRGQEARLRCSPMKGHSHVYWYRQLPEEGLKFMVYLQKENIIDESGMPKERFSAEFPKEGPSILRIQQVVRGDSAAYFCASSPPQGGGYTFGSGTRLTVV.

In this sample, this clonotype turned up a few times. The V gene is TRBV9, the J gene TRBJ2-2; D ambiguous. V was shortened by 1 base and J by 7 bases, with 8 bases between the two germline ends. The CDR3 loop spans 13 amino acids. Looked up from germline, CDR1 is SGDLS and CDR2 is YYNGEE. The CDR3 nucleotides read TGTGCCAGCAGCGTAACTTCCTTCGGGGAGCTGTTTTTT. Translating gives CASSVTSFGELFF.

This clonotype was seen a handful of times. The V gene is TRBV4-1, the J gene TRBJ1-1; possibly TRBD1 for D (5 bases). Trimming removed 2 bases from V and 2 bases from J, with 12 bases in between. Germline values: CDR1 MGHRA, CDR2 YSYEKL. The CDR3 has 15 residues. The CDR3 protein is CASSQWGGRNTEAFF. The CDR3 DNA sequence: TGCGCCAGCAGCCAATGGGGGGGAAGAAACACTGAAGCTTTCTTT.

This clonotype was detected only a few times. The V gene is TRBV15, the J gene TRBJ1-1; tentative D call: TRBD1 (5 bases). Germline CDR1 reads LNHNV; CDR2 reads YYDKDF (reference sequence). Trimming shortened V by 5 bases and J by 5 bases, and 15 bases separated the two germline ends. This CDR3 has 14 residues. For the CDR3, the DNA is TGTGCCACCAGCCGGGACCGGCTTTGGACTGAAGCTTTCTTT. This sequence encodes CATSRDRLWTEAFF.

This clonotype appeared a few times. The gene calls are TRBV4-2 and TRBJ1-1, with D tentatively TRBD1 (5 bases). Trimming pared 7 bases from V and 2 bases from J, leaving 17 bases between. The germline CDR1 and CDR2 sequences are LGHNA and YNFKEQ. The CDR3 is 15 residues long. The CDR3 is CASKRQRTENTEAFF. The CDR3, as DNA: TGTGCCAGCAAGAGACAGCGGACTGAAAACACTGAAGCTTTCTTT.

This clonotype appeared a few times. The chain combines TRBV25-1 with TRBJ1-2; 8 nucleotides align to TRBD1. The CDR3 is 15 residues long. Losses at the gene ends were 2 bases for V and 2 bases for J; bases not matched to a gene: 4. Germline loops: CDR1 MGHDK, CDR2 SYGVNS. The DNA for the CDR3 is TGTGCCAGCAGTGAACCCGGGACAGGCAACTATGGCTACACCTTC. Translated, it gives CASSEPGTGNYGYTF.